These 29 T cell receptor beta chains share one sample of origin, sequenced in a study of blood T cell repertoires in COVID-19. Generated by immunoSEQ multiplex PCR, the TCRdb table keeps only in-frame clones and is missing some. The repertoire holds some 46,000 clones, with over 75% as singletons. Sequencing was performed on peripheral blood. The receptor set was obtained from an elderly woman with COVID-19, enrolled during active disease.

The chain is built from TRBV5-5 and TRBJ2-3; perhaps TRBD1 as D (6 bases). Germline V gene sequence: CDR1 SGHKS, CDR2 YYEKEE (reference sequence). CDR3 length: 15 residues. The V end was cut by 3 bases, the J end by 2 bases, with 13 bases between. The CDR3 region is CASSSEQGYTDTQYF. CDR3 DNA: TGTGCCAGCAGCTCGGAACAGGGCTACACAGATACGCAGTATTTT.

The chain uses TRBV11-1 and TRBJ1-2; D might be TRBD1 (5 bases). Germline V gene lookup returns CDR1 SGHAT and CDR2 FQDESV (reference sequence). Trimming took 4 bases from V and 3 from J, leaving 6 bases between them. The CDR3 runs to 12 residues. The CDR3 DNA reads TGTGCCAGCAGCTCAGGGTACTATGGCTACACCTTC. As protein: CASSSGYYGYTF.

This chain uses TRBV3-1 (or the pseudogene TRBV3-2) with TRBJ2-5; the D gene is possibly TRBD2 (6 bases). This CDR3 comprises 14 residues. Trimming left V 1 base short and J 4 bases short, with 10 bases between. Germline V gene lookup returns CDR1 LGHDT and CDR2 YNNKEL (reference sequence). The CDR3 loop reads CASSQVEGLETQYF. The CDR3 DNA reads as TGTGCCAGCAGCCAAGTGGAGGGGTTAGAGACCCAGTACTTC.

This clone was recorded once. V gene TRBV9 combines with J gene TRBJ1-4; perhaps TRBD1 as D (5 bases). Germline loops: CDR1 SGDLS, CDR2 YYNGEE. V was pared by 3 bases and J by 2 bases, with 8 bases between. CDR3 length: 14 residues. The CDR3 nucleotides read TGTGCCAGCAGCGCATCAGGGACTAATGAAAAACTGTTTTTT. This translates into CASSASGTNEKLFF.

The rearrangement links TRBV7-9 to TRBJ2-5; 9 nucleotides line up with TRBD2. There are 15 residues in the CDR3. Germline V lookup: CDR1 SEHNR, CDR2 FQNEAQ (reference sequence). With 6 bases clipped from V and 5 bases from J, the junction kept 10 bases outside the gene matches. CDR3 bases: TGTGCCAGCAGACTACCCGGGACTAGCATGGAGACCCAGTACTTC. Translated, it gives CASRLPGTSMETQYF.

The CDR3 reads CASNRGNQPQHF. DNA for the CDR3: TGTGCCAGCAACAGGGGGAATCAGCCCCAGCATTTT. V and J are TRBV28 and TRBJ1-5, with 8 bases lining up with TRBD1. The V gene end was trimmed by 7 bases and the J gene end by 4 bases; junction bases not matched to a gene: 0. CDR1 is MDHEN and CDR2 is SYDVKM in the germline V gene. The CDR3 totals 12 residues.

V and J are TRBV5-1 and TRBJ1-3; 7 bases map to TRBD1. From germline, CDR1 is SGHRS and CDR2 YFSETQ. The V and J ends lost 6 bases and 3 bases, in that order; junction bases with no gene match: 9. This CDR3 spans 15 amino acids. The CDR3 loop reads CASTLGAGGGNTIYF. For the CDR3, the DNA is TGCGCCAGCACCCTTGGAGCAGGGGGTGGAAACACCATATATTTT.

CDR3 DNA sequence: TGCGCCAGCAGCTTGGAGGAGACTAGAAGGCATGAGCAGTTCTTC. As protein: CASSLEETRRHEQFF. J is TRBJ2-1 and V is TRBV5-1; possible D gene TRBD2, 6 bases. Germline V gene sequence: CDR1 SGHRS, CDR2 YFSETQ. The CDR3 is made up of 15 amino acids. V lost 0 bases and J lost 8, with 15 bases in between.

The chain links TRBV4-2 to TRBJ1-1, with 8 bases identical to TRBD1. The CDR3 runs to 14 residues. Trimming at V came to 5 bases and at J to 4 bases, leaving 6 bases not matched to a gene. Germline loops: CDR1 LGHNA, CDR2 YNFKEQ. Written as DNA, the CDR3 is TGTGCCAGCAGCAGTATTACAGGGGGCACTGAAGCTTTCTTT. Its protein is CASSSITGGTEAFF.

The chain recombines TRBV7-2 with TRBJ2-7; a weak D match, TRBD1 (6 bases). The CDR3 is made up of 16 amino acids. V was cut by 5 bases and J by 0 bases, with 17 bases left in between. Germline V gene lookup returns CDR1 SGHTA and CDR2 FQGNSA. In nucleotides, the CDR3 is TGTGCCAGCAGCCCGTCGTGGGGGCGCACCTCCTACGAGCAGTACTTC. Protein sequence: CASSPSWGRTSYEQYF.

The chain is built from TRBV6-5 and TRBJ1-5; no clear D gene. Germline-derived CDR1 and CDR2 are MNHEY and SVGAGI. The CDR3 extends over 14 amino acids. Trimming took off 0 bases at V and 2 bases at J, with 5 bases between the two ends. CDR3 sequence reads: CASSYSLGNQPQHF. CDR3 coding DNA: TGTGCCAGCAGTTACTCTTTAGGCAATCAGCCCCAGCATTTT.

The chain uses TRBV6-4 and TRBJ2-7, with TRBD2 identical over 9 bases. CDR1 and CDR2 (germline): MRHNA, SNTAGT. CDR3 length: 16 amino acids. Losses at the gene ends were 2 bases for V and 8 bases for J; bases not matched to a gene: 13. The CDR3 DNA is TGTGCCAGCAGTGACCCAAGGGGTCGCGGGAGGGTAAAGCAGTACTTC. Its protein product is CASSDPRGRGRVKQYF.

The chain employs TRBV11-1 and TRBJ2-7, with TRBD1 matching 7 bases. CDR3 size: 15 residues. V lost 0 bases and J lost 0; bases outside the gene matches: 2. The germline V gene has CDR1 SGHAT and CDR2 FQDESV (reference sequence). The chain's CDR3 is CASSLARDSSYEQYF. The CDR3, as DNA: TGTGCCAGCAGCTTAGCTCGGGACAGCTCCTACGAGCAGTACTTC.

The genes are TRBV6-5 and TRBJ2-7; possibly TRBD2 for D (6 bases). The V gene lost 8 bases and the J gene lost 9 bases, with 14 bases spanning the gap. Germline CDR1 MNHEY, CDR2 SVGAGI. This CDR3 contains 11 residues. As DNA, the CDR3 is TGTGCCAGCGGGGTTAGGAGGGGGCAGTACTTC. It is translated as CASGVRRGQYF.

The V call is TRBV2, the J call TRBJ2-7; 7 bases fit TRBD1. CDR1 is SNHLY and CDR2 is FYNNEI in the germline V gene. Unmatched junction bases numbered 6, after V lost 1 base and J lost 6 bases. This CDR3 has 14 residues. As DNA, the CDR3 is TGTGCCAGCAGTGAAGTACAGGGGAGAGGCGAGCAGTACTTC. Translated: CASSEVQGRGEQYF. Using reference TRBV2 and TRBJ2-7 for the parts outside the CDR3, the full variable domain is EPEVTQTPSHQVTQMGQEVILRCVPISNHLYFYWYRQILGQKVEFLVSFYNNEISEKSEIFDDQFSVERPDGSNFTLKIRSTKLEDSAMYFCASSEVQGRGEQYFGPGTRLTVT.

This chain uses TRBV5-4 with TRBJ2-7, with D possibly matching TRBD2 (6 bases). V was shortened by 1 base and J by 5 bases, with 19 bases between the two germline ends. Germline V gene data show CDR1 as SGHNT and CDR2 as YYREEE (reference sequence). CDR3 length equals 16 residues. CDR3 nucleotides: TGTGCCAGCAGCTTGCCTCCCGGGGGACGGGGAGACGAGCAGTACTTC. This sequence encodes CASSLPPGGRGDEQYF.

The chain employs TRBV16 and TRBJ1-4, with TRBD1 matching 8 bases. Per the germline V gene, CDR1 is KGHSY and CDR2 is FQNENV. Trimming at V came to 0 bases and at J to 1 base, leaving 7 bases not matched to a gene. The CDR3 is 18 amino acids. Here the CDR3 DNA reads TGTGCCAGCAGCCAATCGGCCCCGACAGGGGTAACTAATGAAAAACTGTTTTTT. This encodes CASSQSAPTGVTNEKLFF.

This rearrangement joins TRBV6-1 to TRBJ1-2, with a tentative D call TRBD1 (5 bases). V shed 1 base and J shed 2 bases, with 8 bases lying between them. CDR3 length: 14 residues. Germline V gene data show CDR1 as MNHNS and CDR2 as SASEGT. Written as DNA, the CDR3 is TGTGCCAGCAGTGAAGATGGGGGGAACTATGGCTACACCTTC. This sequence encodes CASSEDGGNYGYTF.

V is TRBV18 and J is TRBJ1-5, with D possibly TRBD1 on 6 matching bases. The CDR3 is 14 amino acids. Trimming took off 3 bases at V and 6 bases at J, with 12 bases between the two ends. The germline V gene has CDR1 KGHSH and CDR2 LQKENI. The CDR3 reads CASSPEGGSQPQHF. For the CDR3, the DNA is TGTGCCAGCTCACCCGAAGGGGGTAGTCAGCCCCAGCATTTT.

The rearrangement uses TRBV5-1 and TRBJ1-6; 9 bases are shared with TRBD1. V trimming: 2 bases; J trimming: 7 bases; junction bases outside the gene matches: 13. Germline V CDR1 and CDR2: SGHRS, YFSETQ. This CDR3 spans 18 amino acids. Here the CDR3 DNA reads TGCGCCAGCAGCTTACGGGAACAGGGGGCACGTGGAAATTCACCCCTCCACTTT. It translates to CASSLREQGARGNSPLHF.

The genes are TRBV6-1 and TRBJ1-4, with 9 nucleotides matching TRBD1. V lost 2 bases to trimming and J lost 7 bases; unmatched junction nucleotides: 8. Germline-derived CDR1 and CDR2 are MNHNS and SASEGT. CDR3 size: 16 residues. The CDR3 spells CASSERGWTGAEKLFF. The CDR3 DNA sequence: TGTGCCAGCAGTGAACGGGGTTGGACAGGGGCTGAAAAACTGTTTTTT.

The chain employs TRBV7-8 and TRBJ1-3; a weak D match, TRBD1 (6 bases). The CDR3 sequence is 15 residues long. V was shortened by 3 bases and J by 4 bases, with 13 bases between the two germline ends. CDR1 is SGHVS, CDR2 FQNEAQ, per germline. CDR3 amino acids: CASSFSGTTGNTIYF. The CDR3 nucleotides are TGTGCCAGCAGCTTCTCCGGGACAACCGGAAACACCATATATTTT.

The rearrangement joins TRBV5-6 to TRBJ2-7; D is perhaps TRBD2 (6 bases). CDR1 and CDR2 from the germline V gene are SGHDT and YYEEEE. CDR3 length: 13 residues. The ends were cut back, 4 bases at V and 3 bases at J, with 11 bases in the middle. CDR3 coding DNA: TGTGCCAGCAGCACAGTAGCGGACTACGAGCAGTACTTC. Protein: CASSTVADYEQYF.

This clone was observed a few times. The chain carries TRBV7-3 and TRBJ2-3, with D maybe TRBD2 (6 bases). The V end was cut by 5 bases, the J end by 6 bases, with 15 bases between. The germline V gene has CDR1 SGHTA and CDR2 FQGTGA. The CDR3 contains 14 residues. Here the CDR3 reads CASSPVGGSDTQYF. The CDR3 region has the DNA TGTGCCAGCAGCCCCGTGGGAGGATCGGATACGCAGTATTTT.

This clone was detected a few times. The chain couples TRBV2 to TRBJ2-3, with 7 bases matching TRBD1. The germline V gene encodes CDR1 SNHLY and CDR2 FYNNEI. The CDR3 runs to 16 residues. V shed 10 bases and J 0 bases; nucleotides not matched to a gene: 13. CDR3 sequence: CATYDREGTSTDTQYF. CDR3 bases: TGTGCCACCTATGACAGGGAAGGCACTAGCACAGATACGCAGTATTTT.

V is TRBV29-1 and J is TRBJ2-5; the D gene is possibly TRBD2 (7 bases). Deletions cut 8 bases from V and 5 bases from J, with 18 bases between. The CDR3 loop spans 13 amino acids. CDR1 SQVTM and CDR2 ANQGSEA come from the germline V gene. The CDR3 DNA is TGCAGCTCCCTGGGGGGGGGCGCCGAGACCCAGTACTTC. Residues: CSSLGGGAETQYF.

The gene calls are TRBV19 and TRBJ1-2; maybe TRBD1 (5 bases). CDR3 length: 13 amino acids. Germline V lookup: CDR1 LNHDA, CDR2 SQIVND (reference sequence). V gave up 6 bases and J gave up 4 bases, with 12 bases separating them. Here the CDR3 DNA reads TGTGCCAGTAGGAGACAGACCACCTATGGCTACACCTTC. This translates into CASRRQTTYGYTF.

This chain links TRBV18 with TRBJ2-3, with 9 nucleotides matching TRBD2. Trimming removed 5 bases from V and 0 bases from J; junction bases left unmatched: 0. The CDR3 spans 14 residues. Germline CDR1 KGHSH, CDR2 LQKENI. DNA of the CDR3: TGTGCCAGCTCAGGGACTAGCAGCACAGATACGCAGTATTTT. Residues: CASSGTSSTDTQYF.

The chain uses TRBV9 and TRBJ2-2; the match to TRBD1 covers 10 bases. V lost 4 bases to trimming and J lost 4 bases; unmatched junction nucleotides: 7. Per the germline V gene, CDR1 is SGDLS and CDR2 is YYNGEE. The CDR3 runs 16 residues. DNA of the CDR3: TGTGCCAGCAGCAGCCGGGACAGGGGCCCCACCGGGGAGCTGTTTTTT. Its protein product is CASSSRDRGPTGELFF.